These 23 T cell receptor beta chains originate from one sample sequenced in a study of CD8+ T cells in alopecia areata. The treatment is: oral pan-JAK inhibitor, 5-10 mg twice daily. It was cDNA, reverse transcribed from extracted RNA, that served as the sequencing template. TCRdb's copy holds only in-frame clones and misses some; the assay was immunoSEQ multiplex PCR. This table holds fewer than 350,000 clones, about three fifths found once. The material sequenced was CD4+ T cells sorted from blood, taken at week 24, from a patient treated with tofacitinib. These receptors were collected from a human donor with alopecia areata.

The rearrangement uses TRBV4-1 and TRBJ2-6; D is unclear. This CDR3 spans 15 amino acids. V was clipped by 1 base and J by 4 bases, with 8 bases between them. CDR1 and CDR2 (germline): MGHRA, YSYEKL. The CDR3 coding sequence is TGCGCCAGCAGCCAAGGGGGTACCGGGGCCAACGTCCTGACTTTC. This codes for CASSQGGTGANVLTF.

The J gene is TRBJ2-5, the V gene TRBV7-2; 7 positions agree with TRBD1. V lost 9 bases to trimming and J lost 4 bases; unmatched junction nucleotides: 8. CDR1 and CDR2 (germline): SGHTA, FQGNSA. CDR3 length: 13 amino acids. CDR3 residues: CASRVAGGETQYF. CDR3 sequence (DNA): TGTGCCAGTAGGGTGGCAGGGGGAGAGACCCAGTACTTC.

This clone was detected once. The chain couples TRBV5-1 to TRBJ2-7, with D perhaps TRBD1 (5 bases). The CDR3 extends over 13 amino acids. V was cut by 1 base and J by 0 bases, with 5 bases left in between. The V gene's germline CDR1 is SGHRS and CDR2 YFSETQ. The CDR3 protein is CASSLRGSYEQYF. Written as DNA, the CDR3 is TGCGCCAGCAGCTTGAGGGGCTCCTACGAGCAGTACTTC.

The chain carries TRBV5-1 and TRBJ1-1, with 9 nucleotides matching TRBD1. Looked up from germline, CDR1 is SGHRS and CDR2 is YFSETQ. This CDR3 is 14 amino acids long. Trimming took 2 bases from V and 4 from J; bases not matched to a gene: 3. The CDR3 spells CASSLQGAATEAFF. The CDR3, as DNA: TGCGCCAGCAGCTTACAGGGGGCGGCCACTGAAGCTTTCTTT.

This chain joins TRBV28 and TRBJ2-5; possible D gene TRBD1, 6 bases. The CDR3 length is 13 residues. Germline V gene data show CDR1 as MDHEN and CDR2 as SYDVKM. Trimming removed 6 bases from V and 4 bases from J, with 12 bases in between. The CDR3 here is CASRQQGGETQYF. The CDR3 DNA sequence: TGTGCCAGCAGACAACAGGGCGGAGAGACCCAGTACTTC.

Turning to this clone: Different DNA sequences within this sample yield the same CDR3. The chain has TRBV30 and TRBJ1-2; TRBD1 might be the D (6 bases). The V gene's germline CDR1 is GTSNPN and CDR2 SVGIG (reference sequence). The CDR3 extends over 13 amino acids. V lost 0 bases to trimming and J lost 4 bases, with 9 bases between them. CDR3 region: CAWSVQGSYGYTF. CDR3 nucleotides: TGTGCCTGGAGTGTACAGGGCAGCTATGGCTACACCTTC.

The V gene is TRBV10-3, the J gene TRBJ1-1; TRBD1 is a possible D gene (5 bases). The CDR3 runs to 15 residues. Germline loops: CDR1 ENHRY, CDR2 SYGVKD. Trimming took off 4 bases at V and 0 bases at J, with 12 bases between the two ends. CDR3 residues: CAISGGGGLNTEAFF. The CDR3 DNA reads TGTGCCATCAGTGGAGGCGGGGGGTTGAACACTGAAGCTTTCTTT.

The gene calls are TRBV5-1 and TRBJ2-5, with D perhaps TRBD1 (5 bases). The J call may be in error: the DNA end matches TRBJ2-7 better. CDR3 length: 14 residues. Germline loops: CDR1 SGHRS, CDR2 YFSETQ. CDR3 coding DNA: TGCGCCAGCAGCTTGCAGGGTGGGGCCTACGAGCAGTACTTC. Translated: CASSLQGGAYEQYF.

The chain combines TRBV29-1 with TRBJ1-3; perhaps TRBD1 as D (5 bases). Germline V CDR1 and CDR2: SQVTM, ANQGSEA. This CDR3 comprises 14 residues. Trimming stripped 2 bases from V and 4 bases from J, with 12 bases between. In DNA form, the CDR3 reads TGCAGCGTTGAACGGCAGGGAGGAGGAAACACCATATATTTT. It yields the protein CSVERQGGGNTIYF.

This clone turned up a few times. The genes are TRBV2 and TRBJ2-1; 8 nucleotides line up with TRBD1. With 4 bases clipped from V and 8 bases from J, the junction kept 10 bases outside the gene matches. This CDR3 has 15 residues. Germline V gene data show CDR1 as SNHLY and CDR2 as FYNNEI. CDR3 bases: TGTGCCAGCAGTGGGGACAGGCGAGTAGGGGATGAGCAGTTCTTC. It translates to CASSGDRRVGDEQFF.

In this sample, this clone turned up once. The chain joins TRBV19 to TRBJ1-6; D call uncertain. Trimming cost V 7 bases and J 4 bases, with 11 bases left between them. The CDR3 contains 14 residues. Germline assignment: CDR1 LNHDA and CDR2 SQIVND (reference sequence). DNA of the CDR3: TGTGCCAGTACCCATACCGCGTATAATTCACCCCTCCACTTT. It is translated as CASTHTAYNSPLHF. Using reference TRBV19 and TRBJ1-6 for the parts outside the CDR3, the full variable domain is DGGITQSPKYLFRKEGQNVTLSCEQNLNHDAMYWYRQDPGQGLRLIYYSQIVNDFQKGDIAEGYSVSREKKESFPLTVTSAQKNPTAFYLCASTHTAYNSPLHFGNGTRLTVT.

In DNA, the CDR3 is TGTGCCACCAGCACGATCAGGGGGGGATCACCCCTCCACTTT. It is translated as CATSTIRGGSPLHF. The rearrangement uses TRBV15 and TRBJ1-6, with 7 bases identical to TRBD1. After removal of 4 bases from V and 10 bases from J, the junction contained 7 bases not matched to a gene. This CDR3 has 14 residues. Looked up from germline, CDR1 is LNHNV and CDR2 is YYDKDF (reference sequence).

The sample holds a few counts of this clone. In DNA, the CDR3 is TGTGCCAGCAGGGGGGGCGGCGGGACTGAAGCTTTCTTT. It encodes CASRGGGGTEAFF. The genes are TRBV7-2 and TRBJ1-1; D may be TRBD1 (6 bases). There are 13 residues in the CDR3. V was trimmed by 6 bases and J by 5 bases, leaving 13 bases between them. Per the germline V gene, CDR1 is SGHTA and CDR2 is FQGNSA. The full variable domain, in which reference TRBV7-2 and TRBJ1-1 provide the parts outside the CDR3, is GAGVSQSPSNKVTEKGKDVELRCDPISGHTALYWYRQSLGQGLEFLIYFQGNSAPDKSGLPSDRFSAERTGGSVSTLTIQRTQQEDSAVYLCASRGGGGTEAFFGQGTRLTVV.

To note about this clone: A read error may produce the germline difference seen at one junction end. This chain uses TRBV7-2 with TRBJ2-7; tentative D call: TRBD1 (6 bases). Germline V gene data show CDR1 as SGHTA and CDR2 as FQGNSA. This CDR3 has 15 residues. The CDR3 nucleotides read TGTGCCAGCAGCCTAGCAGGGGATATTGCCTACGAGCAGTACTTC. Protein: CASSLAGDIAYEQYF.

The sample holds a few counts of this clone. V and J are TRBV4-1 and TRBJ2-3, with 11 nucleotides matching TRBD1. CDR1 MGHRA and CDR2 YSYEKL come from the germline V gene. The CDR3 spans 16 residues. Losses at the gene ends were 5 bases for V and 4 bases for J; bases not matched to a gene: 8. The CDR3 reads CASSEDGTGGADTQYF. As DNA, the CDR3 is TGCGCCAGCAGCGAGGACGGGACAGGGGGTGCAGATACGCAGTATTTT.

This clone came up a few times. The chain employs TRBV28 and TRBJ1-2; D gene unclear. The ends were cut back, 6 bases at V and 0 bases at J, with 11 bases in the middle. Germline V CDR1 and CDR2: MDHEN, SYDVKM. The length of the CDR3 is 14 residues. The CDR3 DNA reads TGTGCCAGCAGCTTCAGTACCTCTAACTATGGCTACACCTTC. Translated, it gives CASSFSTSNYGYTF.

The rearrangement uses TRBV7-9 and TRBJ1-1; tentative D call: TRBD1 (6 bases). Germline CDR1 SEHNR, CDR2 FQNEAQ (reference sequence). The CDR3 sequence is 16 residues long. With 2 bases removed from V and 4 bases from J, the gap between germline ends came to 17 bases. The CDR3 spells CASSLIMGGRGTEAFF. CDR3 sequence (DNA): TGTGCCAGCAGCTTAATCATGGGGGGGCGAGGCACTGAAGCTTTCTTT. The complete variable domain, with remaining parts taken from reference TRBV7-9 and TRBJ1-1, reads DTGVSQNPRHKITKRGQNVTFRCDPISEHNRLYWYRQTLGQGPEFLTYFQNEAQLEKSRLLSDRFSAERPKGSFSTLEIQRTEQGDSAMYLCASSLIMGGRGTEAFFGQGTRLTVV.

This clone was observed once. The rearrangement joins TRBV6-5 to TRBJ2-2, with D tentatively TRBD1 (6 bases). This CDR3 is 16 amino acids long. V dropped 4 bases and J dropped 6 bases, with 18 bases sitting between them. Germline-derived CDR1 and CDR2 are MNHEY and SVGAGI. The CDR3 region is CASSSYRVVGSGELFF. Written as DNA, the CDR3 is TGTGCCAGCAGTTCCTACAGGGTGGTGGGTTCCGGGGAGCTGTTTTTT.

The chain joins TRBV29-1 to TRBJ2-5; 10 bases map to TRBD2. CDR1 and CDR2 from the germline V gene are SQVTM and ANQGSEA. Germline trimming cut 7 bases from V and 5 bases from J; bases unmatched to any gene: 10. There are 14 residues in the CDR3. The CDR3 loop reads CSARAGGPGETQYF. The CDR3 DNA reads as TGCAGCGCCCGAGCGGGGGGGCCGGGGGAGACCCAGTACTTC.

V gene TRBV6-9 combines with J gene TRBJ2-7, with D perhaps assigned TRBD1 or TRBD2 (5 bases each). This CDR3 contains 13 residues. Trimming stripped 8 bases from V and 9 bases from J, with 20 bases between. In germline, CDR1 is MNHGY, CDR2 SVAAGI. CDR3: CASRPGGPGRQYF. In nucleotides, the CDR3 is TGTGCCAGCCGCCCTGGGGGACCTGGGAGGCAGTACTTC.

CDR3 sequence: CASSQDRNGQVYGYTF. CDR3 sequence (DNA): TGTGCCAGCAGCCAAGATAGGAACGGACAGGTGTATGGCTACACCTTC. This rearrangement joins TRBV4-2 to TRBJ1-2; TRBD1 matches at 7 bases. The germline V gene encodes CDR1 LGHNA and CDR2 YNFKEQ. CDR3 length: 16 amino acids. V was pared by 0 bases and J by 5 bases, with 9 bases of the junction left unmatched.

J is TRBJ2-5 and V is TRBV2, with D perhaps given as TRBD1 or TRBD2 (5 bases each). This CDR3 has 13 residues. Trimming removed 6 bases at V and 4 bases at J, with 12 bases between. Germline values: CDR1 SNHLY, CDR2 FYNNEI. The CDR3 bases are TGTGCCAGCAGCCGGGACGTAGGAGAGACCCAGTACTTC. Protein product: CASSRDVGETQYF.

Only a few counts were recorded for this clone. The chain uses TRBV7-3 and TRBJ1-1; D uncertain. Germline V gene lookup returns CDR1 SGHTA and CDR2 FQGTGA. The CDR3 extends over 13 amino acids. Trimming left V 1 base short and J 3 bases short, with 6 bases between. The DNA of the CDR3 is TGTGCCAGCAGCTTAAGCAGCGACACTGAAGCTTTCTTT. Its translation: CASSLSSDTEAFF.